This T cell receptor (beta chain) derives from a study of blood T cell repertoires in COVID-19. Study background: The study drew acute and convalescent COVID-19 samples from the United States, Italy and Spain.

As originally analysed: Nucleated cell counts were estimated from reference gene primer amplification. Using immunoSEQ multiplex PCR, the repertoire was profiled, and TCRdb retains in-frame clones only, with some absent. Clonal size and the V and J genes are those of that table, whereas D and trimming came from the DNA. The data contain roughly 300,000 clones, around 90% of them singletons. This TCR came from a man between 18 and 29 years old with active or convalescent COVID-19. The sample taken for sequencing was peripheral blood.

In DNA form, the CDR3 reads TGTGCCAGTAGTCTAAGACAGGGGCGCTCCTATAATTCACCCCTCCACTTT. Protein sequence: CASSLRQGRSYNSPLHF. This sequence joins TRBV19 and TRBJ1-6, with 8 bases matching TRBD1. V trimming: 5 bases; J trimming: 0 bases; junction bases outside the gene matches: 6. Looked up from germline, CDR1 is LNHDA and CDR2 is SQIVND (reference sequence). The CDR3 has 17 amino acids.